These T cell receptor beta chains were read from a single sample in a study of shared clonotypes between healthy human individuals. Only in-frame clones appear in the TCRdb table, and some are missing; sequencing was by immunoSEQ multiplex PCR. The sample has 640,000 or so clones; 55% to 75% are singletons. The material sequenced was memory CD4+ T cells sorted from blood. Receptor source: a woman aged 25 to 39 in good health. Each CDR3 is given with its conserved first and last residue. The order of the fields is V gene, J gene, CDR3 protein.

TRBV9	TRBJ1-5	CASSVDGEGDQPQHF
TRBV5-6	TRBJ2-7	CASSSGQGLYEQYF
TRBV11-3	TRBJ2-1	CASSKGDGNGEQFF
TRBV28	TRBJ1-2	CASMGISGGAWGYTF
TRBV5-1	TRBJ2-7	CASSLGLAVYEQYF
TRBV15	TRBJ1-2	CATSLRVGTGGAYGYGYTF
TRBV5-6	TRBJ1-1	CASSHPPGGRNTEAFF
TRBV2	TRBJ2-3	CASSVSPSSTDTQYF
TRBV6-5	TRBJ2-3	CASSYLSTDTQYF
TRBV25-1	TRBJ2-7	CASSRDDRVYYEQYF
TRBV10-2	TRBJ2-7	CASRTGTGAYEQYF
TRBV27	TRBJ1-1	CASSPMTGWRAFF
TRBV18	TRBJ2-3	CASLGRFTDTQYF
TRBV2	TRBJ2-7	CASSRLAALEQYF
TRBV6-9	TRBJ1-4	CASSYSSRDRDEKLFF
TRBV2	TRBJ2-1	CASNPSGGSYNEQFF
TRBV9	TRBJ1-6	CASSVEEGLNSPLHF
TRBV6-1	TRBJ1-4	CASSPQWGENEKLFF
TRBV6-5	TRBJ2-3	CATGLYSSTDTQYF
TRBV27	TRBJ2-1	CASSPGTSGRNEQFF
TRBV6-4	TRBJ2-3	CASSPLAGTDTQYF
TRBV28	TRBJ2-5	CASSFGGGLQETQYF
TRBV5-4	TRBJ1-2	CASSFTLAGTIVSGYTF
TRBV28	TRBJ2-2	CASRSANTGELFF
TRBV28	TRBJ1-1	CASMESNTEAFF
TRBV10-3	TRBJ2-3	CATADGQGRNTQYF
TRBV28	TRBJ2-5	CASSPQQQETQYF
TRBV19	TRBJ1-5	CASSIGLGRGNQPQHF